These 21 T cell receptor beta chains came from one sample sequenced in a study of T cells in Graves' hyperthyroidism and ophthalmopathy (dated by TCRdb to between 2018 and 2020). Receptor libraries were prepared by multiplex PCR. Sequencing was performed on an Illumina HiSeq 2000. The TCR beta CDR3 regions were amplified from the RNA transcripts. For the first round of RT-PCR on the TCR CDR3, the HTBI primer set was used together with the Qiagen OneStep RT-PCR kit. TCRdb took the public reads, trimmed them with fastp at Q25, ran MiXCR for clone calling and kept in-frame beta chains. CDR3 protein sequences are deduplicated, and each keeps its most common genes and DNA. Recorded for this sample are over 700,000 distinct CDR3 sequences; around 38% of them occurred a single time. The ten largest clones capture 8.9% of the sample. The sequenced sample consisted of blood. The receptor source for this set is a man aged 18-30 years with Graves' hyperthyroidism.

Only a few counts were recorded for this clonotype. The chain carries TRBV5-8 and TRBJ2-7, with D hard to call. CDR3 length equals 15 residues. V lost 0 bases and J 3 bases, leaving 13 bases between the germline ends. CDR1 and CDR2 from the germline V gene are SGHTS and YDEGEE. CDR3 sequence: CASSLGLRGRYEQYF. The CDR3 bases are TGTGCCAGCAGCTTGGGGCTCCGAGGTCGCTACGAGCAGTACTTC.

The DNA for the CDR3 is TGTGCCAGCAGTTTAATAGCTCAAGGGGAGCTGTTTTTT. This encodes CASSLIAQGELFF. The rearrangement joins TRBV12-3 or TRBV12-4 to TRBJ2-2; D remains ambiguous. V shed 2 bases and J shed 8 bases, with 9 bases lying between them. This CDR3 is 13 amino acids long.

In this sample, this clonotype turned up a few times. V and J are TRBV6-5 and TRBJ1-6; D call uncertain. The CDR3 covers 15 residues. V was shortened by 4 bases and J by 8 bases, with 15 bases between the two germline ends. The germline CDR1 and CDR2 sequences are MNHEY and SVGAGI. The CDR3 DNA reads TGTGCCAGCAGTTGGGTGTCTGGTGGGGATTCACCCCTCCACTTT. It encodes CASSWVSGGDSPLHF.

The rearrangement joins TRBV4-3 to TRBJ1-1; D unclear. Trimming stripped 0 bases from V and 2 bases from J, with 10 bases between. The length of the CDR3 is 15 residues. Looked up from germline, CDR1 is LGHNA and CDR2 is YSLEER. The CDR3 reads CASSQEREFNTEAFF. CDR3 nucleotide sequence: TGCGCCAGCAGCCAAGAAAGAGAATTCAACACTGAAGCTTTCTTT.

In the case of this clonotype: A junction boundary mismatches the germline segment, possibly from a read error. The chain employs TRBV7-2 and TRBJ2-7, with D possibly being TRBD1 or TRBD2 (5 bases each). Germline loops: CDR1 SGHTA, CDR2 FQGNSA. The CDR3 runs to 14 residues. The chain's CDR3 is CVSGHRTPGYEQYF. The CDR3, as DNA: TGTGTCAGCGGCCACAGGACCCCCGGCTACGAGCAGTACTTC. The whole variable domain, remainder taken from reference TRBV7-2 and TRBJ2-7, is GAGVSQSPSNKVTEKGKDVELRCDPISGHTALYWYRQSLGQGLEFLIYFQGNSAPDKSGLPSDRFSAERTGGSVSTLTIQRTQQEDSAVYLCVSGHRTPGYEQYFGPGTRLTVT.

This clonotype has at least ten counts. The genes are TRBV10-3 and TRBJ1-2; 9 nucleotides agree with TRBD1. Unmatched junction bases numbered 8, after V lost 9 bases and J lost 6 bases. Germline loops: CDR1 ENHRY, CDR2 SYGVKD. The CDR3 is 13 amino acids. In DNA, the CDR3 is TGTGCCATTATGGGACAGGGTGGAGATGGCTACACCTTC. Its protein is CAIMGQGGDGYTF.

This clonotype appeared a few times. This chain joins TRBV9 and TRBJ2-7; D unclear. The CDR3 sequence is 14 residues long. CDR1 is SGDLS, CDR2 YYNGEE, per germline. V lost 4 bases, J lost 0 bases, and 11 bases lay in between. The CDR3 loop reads CASSLLTDSYEQYF. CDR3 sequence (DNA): TGTGCCAGCAGCCTGCTGACTGACTCCTACGAGCAGTACTTC.

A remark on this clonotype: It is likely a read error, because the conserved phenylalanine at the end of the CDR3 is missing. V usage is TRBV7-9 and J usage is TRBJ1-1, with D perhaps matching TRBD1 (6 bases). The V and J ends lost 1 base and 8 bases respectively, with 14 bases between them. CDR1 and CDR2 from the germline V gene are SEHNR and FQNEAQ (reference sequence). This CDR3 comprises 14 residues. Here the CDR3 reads CASSLVGGSGEAFS. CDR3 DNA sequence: TGTGCCAGCAGCTTAGTAGGGGGGTCGGGAGAAGCTTTCTCT.

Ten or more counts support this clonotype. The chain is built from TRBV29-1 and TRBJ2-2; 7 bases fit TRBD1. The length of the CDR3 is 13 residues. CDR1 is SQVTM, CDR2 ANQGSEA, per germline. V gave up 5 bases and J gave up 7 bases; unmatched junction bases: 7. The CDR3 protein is CSVPDRDGGELFF. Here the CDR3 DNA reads TGCAGCGTTCCTGACAGGGACGGCGGGGAGCTGTTTTTT.

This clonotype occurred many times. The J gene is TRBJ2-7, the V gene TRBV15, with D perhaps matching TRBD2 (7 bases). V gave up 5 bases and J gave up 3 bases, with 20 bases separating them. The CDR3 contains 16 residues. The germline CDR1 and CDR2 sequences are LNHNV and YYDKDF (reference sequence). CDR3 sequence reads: CATSSRGGTQVYEQYF. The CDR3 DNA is TGTGCCACCAGCTCGAGGGGGGGGACTCAAGTCTACGAGCAGTACTTC.

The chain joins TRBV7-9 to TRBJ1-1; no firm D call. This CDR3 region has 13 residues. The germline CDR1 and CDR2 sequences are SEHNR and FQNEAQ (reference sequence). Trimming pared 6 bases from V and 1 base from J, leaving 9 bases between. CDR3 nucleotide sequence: TGTGCCAGCAGAATTGGGGAGAACACTGAAGCTTTCTTT. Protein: CASRIGENTEAFF.

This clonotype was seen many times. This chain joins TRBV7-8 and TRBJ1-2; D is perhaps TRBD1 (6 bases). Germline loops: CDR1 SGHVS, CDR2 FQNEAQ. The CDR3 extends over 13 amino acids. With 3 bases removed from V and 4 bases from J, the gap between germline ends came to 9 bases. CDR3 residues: CASSFGQRYGYTF. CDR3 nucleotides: TGTGCCAGCAGCTTTGGACAGCGCTATGGCTACACCTTC.

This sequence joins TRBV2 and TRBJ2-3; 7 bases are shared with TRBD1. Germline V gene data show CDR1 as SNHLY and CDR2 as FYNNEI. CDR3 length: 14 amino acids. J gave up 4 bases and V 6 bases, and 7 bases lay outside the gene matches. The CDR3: CASRLDRVSDTQYF. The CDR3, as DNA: TGTGCCAGCAGGCTCGACAGGGTGTCAGATACGCAGTATTTT.

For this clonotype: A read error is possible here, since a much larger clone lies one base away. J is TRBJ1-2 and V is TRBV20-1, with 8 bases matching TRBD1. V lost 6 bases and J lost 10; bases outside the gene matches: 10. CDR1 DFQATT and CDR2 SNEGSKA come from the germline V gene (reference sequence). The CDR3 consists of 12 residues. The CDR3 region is CSATRQGWVYTF. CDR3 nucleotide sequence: TGCAGTGCCACGAGACAGGGGTGGGTCTACACCTTC.

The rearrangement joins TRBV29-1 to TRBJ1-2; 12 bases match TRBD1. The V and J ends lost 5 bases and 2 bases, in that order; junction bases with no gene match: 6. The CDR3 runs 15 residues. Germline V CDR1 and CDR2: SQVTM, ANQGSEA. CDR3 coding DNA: TGCAGCGTTAGGGGACAGGGGGCAACAAACTATGGCTACACCTTC. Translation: CSVRGQGATNYGYTF.

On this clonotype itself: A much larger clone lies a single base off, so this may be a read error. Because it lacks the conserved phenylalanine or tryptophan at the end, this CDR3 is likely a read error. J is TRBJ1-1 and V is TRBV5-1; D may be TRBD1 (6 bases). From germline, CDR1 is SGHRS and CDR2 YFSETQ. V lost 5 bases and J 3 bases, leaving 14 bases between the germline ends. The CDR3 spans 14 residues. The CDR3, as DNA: TGCGCCAGCAGTTACCGGGAGGGGGACACTGAAGCTTTCCTT. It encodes CASSYREGDTEAFL.

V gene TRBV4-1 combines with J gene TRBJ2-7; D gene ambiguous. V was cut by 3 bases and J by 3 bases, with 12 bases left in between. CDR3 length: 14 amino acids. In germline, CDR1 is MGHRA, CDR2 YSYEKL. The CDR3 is CASSQDYPDYEQYF. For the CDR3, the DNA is TGCGCCAGCAGCCAGGATTATCCGGACTACGAGCAGTACTTC.

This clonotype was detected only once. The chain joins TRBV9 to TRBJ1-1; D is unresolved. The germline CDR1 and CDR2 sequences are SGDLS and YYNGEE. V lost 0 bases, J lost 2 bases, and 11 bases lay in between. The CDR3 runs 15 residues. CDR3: CASSVGAIGNTEAFF. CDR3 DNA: TGTGCCAGCAGCGTAGGGGCGATCGGAAACACTGAAGCTTTCTTT.

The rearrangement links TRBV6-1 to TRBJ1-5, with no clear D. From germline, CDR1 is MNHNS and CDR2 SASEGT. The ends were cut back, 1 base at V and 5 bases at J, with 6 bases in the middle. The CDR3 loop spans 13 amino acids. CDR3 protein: CASSEGQHQPQHF. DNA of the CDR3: TGTGCCAGCAGTGAAGGGCAGCATCAGCCCCAGCATTTT.

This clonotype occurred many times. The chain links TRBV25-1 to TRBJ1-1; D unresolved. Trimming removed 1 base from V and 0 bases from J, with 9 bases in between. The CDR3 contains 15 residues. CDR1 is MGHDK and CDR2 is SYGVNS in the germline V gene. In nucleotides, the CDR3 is TGTGCCAGCAGTGAATCTCAGAGGATGAACACTGAAGCTTTCTTT. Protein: CASSESQRMNTEAFF.

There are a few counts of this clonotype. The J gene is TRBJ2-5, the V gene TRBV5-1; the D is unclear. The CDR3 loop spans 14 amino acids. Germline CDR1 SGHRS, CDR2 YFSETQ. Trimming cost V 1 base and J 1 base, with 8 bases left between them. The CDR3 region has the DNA TGCGCCAGCAGCTTGTCGCTAGGCCAAGAGACCCAGTACTTC. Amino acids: CASSLSLGQETQYF.